This TCR beta chain was retrieved from a study of OX40 agonist ivuxolimab in advanced cancers. Study as a whole: Ivuxolimab doses were 0.01, 0.1, 0.3, 1.5, 3 or 10 mg/kg every 2 weeks. Study conclusions and caveats: In general, CD8+ T cells held more expanded clones than CD4+ did, on average.

The method was immunoSEQ multiplex PCR; TCRdb's version includes in-frame clones alone and lacks a portion of them. The data hold fewer than 75,000 clones, with 80% observed a single time. Germline assignment: CDR1 SGHNT and CDR2 YYREEE (reference sequence). The CDR3 has 14 residues. V was pared by 4 bases and J by 6 bases, with 8 bases of the junction left unmatched. People who had autoimmune disease history or systemic immunosuppression were excluded. With regard to this clone: Antigen: not known.

The chain employs TRBV5-4 and TRBJ1-2, with 8 bases identical to TRBD1. This specimen was CD4+ or CD8+ T cells sorted from blood, taken in a trial of the OX40 agonist ivuxolimab. The origin of this receptor is an adult with an advanced solid tumor such as melanoma, head and neck, liver or kidney cancer. CDR3 residues: CASSLDRAQDGYTF. The CDR3 DNA is TGTGCCAGCAGCCTGGACAGGGCACAGGATGGCTACACCTTC.